This T cell receptor (beta chain) comes out of a study of blood T cell repertoires in COVID-19. On the study more broadly: Acute-phase and convalescent COVID-19 samples originated in the United States, Italy and Spain. PBMCs, B-cell-depleted T cells, or T cells were the source of the cDNA or gDNA that made up the material.

Trimming stripped 0 bases from V and 7 bases from J, with 12 bases between. Germline V gives CDR1 SGHTA, CDR2 FQGNSA. CDR3 length: 14 residues. In the authors' methods: Using reference gene primer amplification, nucleated cell counts were estimated. Only in-frame clones appear in the TCRdb table, and some are missing; sequencing was by immunoSEQ multiplex PCR. That table gives V, J and clone size, and the DNA gave D and trimming. Of roughly 180,000 clones in the sample, approximately 89% were seen once. The receptor's source is a woman aged 55-69 years with acute or convalescent COVID-19. Specimen: peripheral blood. This rearrangement joins TRBV7-2 to TRBJ2-5; a possible D gene is TRBD2 (6 bases). The CDR3 sequence is CASSLAGEVVTQYF. In nucleotides, the CDR3 is TGTGCCAGCAGCTTAGCAGGGGAGGTGGTGACCCAGTACTTC.